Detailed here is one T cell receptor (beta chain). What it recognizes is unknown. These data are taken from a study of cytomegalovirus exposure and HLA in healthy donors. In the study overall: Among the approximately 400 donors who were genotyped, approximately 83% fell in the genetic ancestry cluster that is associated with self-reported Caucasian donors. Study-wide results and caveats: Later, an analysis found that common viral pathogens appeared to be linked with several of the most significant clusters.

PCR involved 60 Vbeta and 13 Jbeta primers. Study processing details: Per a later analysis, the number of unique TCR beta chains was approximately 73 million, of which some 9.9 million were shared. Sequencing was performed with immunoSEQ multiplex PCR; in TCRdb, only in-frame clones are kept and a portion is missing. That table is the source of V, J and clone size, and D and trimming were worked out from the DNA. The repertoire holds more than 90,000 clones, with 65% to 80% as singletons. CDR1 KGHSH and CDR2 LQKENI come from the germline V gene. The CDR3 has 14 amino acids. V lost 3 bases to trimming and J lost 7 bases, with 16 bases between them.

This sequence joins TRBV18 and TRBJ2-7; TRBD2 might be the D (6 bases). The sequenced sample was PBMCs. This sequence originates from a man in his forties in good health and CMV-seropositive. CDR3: CASSPRDPGGEQYF. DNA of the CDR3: TGTGCCAGCTCACCGCGGGACCCTGGAGGGGAGCAGTACTTC.